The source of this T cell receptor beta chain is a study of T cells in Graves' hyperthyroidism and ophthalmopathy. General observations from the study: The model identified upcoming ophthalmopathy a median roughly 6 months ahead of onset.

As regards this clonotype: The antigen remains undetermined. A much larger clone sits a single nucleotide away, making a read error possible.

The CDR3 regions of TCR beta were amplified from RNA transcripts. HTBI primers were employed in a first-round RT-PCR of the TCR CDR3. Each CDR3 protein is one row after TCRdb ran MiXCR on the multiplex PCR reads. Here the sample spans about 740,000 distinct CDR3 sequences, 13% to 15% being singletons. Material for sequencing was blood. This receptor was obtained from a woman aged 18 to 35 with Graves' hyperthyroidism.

CDR3 sequence: CSAIDTQYF. DNA of the CDR3: TGCAGTGCTATAGATACGCAGTATTTT. This rearrangement joins TRBV20-1 to TRBJ2-3; D is unresolved. CDR1 and CDR2 (germline): DFQATT, SNEGSKA (reference sequence). This CDR3 has 9 residues. With 4 bases removed from V and 5 bases from J, the gap between germline ends came to 1 base.